This T cell receptor beta chain is from a study of T cell responses to AZD1222 COVID-19 vaccine. Overall study findings and caveats: It was only after the peak T cell response that any repertoires were sampled.

The method was immunoSEQ multiplex PCR; TCRdb's version includes in-frame clones alone and lacks a portion of them. This table holds about 130,000 clones, 70% to 90% found once. Germline V CDR1 and CDR2: MDHEN, SYDVKM. The V gene lost 2 bases and the J gene lost 5 bases, with 13 bases spanning the gap. This CDR3 spans 15 amino acids. Concerning this clone itself: Its antigen is unidentified.

The chain has TRBV28 and TRBJ2-1, with a tentative D call TRBD2 (5 bases). Sequencing used peripheral blood, obtained on day 0 of AZD1222 vaccination. This TCR came from an adult in good health. The CDR3 loop is CASSLLAGPNNEQFF. The CDR3 DNA follows: TGTGCCAGCAGTTTACTTGCGGGCCCTAACAATGAGCAGTTCTTC.